The sequence of this T cell receptor (beta chain) was determined in a study of blood T cell repertoires in COVID-19 (dated by TCRdb to the early 2020s). About the study as a whole: Samples covering the acute and convalescent phases of COVID-19 were provided by collaborators in the United States, Italy and Spain. The material from the prospective study consisted of cDNA or gDNA derived from T cells, B-cell-depleted T cells, or PBMCs. Subjects who had been exposed to COVID-19, were actively infected with it, or had recovered from it provided the deeply sampled blood TCRbeta repertoires that made up the dataset. The repertoires were released in a freely available public database intended as a resource for research on the immune response to SARS-CoV-2. Samples were obtained from the ongoing ImmuneRACE study (first 160 participants) and from some 1,300 subjects provided by 6 global collaborators. A de-identified subject ID, COVID-19 status, age in years and sex were almost always included in the sample metadata. Where available, HLA class I and class II types were obtained from metadata supplied by the sample provider rather than from assay-based typing. The paper's findings and limits, for the study overall: How much clinical and demographic metadata was included differed by source and by participant, and the metadata was provided uncurated.

CDR1 and CDR2 (DFQATT, SNEGSKA) derive from the germline V gene (reference sequence). For this chain, trimming is 3 bases at the V end and 9 bases at the J end, and the number of junction bases without a gene match is 8. The CDR3 measures 12 amino acids from cysteine to phenylalanine. Just CDR3 DNA is preserved here, 36 bases in frame from base 1. TCRbeta CDR3 regions were amplified from genomic DNA using the immunoSEQ Assay, a bias-controlled multiplex PCR. The paper's processing steps were these. Nucleated cell counts per sample were estimated from amplification of reference gene primers within the assay. Sequence reads were collapsed and filtered to measure the absolute abundance of every unique TCRbeta CDR3 rearrangement. Productive Simpson clonality was computed per sample as the square root of Simpson's diversity index over productive rearrangements. In TCRdb, the immuneACCESS table is reduced to in-frame sequences with V and J assigned. These tables do not hold every clone; where another copy was compared, an unresolved V gene accounts for under half, and the others remain unexplained. The D gene and trimming were derived from the DNA, and the V and J assignments and clone size from that table. The sample profile shows around 250,000 clones; around 84% of them were found once. The top ten clonotypes cover about 1.5% of the sample.

Another Seattle source contributed samples from volunteer blood donors who had recovered from COVID-19. Whole blood was collected in K2EDTA tubes by collaborating institutions according to the institutions' own protocols. Collaborator samples were shipped for TCRbeta analysis as frozen whole blood, isolated PBMCs, or DNA extracted from either sample type. Concerning this clone: No cognate antigen has been identified for it. Per-nucleotide qualities are absent, and no much larger clonotype sits a single base away.

Material for sequencing was peripheral blood. The source is a woman between 35 and 50 years old who had recovered from COVID-19. The chain is made from TRBV20-1 and TRBJ2-7, and TRBD1 aligns with 7 junction nucleotides. The nucleotides read TGCAGTGCTAGTCGTCAGGGGGTTTCGCAGTACTTC. Its coded protein is CSASRQGVSQYF.